Listed below are T cell receptor beta chains from one sample, sequenced in a study of T cell clonotyping in hematopoietic cell transplantation. TCRdb's table, derived via immunoSEQ multiplex PCR, lists solely in-frame clones and lacks some. The data hold approximately 11,000 clones, with approximately 90% observed a single time. The material sequenced was peripheral blood mononuclear cells. The receptor set was obtained from a woman aged 45-59 years in good health. Some clones in this sample may be carry-over from other donors' samples. Each CDR3 is given with its conserved first and last residue. A D gene is named only where the DNA matches it firmly. Only some rows state a clone size, as once, few, many or a class for expanded clones.

NA	TRBJ2-1	TRBD2	TRBV11-2	CASSPMGAGGYNEQFF	TGTGCCAGCAGCCCAATGGGGGCGGGGGGGTACAATGAGCAGTTCTTC
NA	TRBJ2-7	TRBD1	TRBV18	CASSPAGGQGFYEQYF	TGTGCCAGCTCACCGGCAGGGGGACAGGGTTTTTACGAGCAGTACTTC
NA	TRBJ2-7	TRBD1	TRBV7-2	CASSVDRRYEQYF	TGTGCCAGCAGTGTGGACAGGAGGTACGAGCAGTACTTC
NA	TRBJ2-7	NA	TRBV6-4	CASRLPHMYESEQYF	TGTGCCAGCAGACTTCCCCACATGTATGAGTCCGAGCAGTACTTC
NA	TRBJ2-7	TRBD1	TRBV28	CASSRGSYEQYF	TGTGCCAGCAGCAGGGGGTCCTACGAGCAGTACTTC
NA	TRBJ1-2	NA	TRBV11-2	CASSLEPGGSSGYTF	TGTGCCAGCAGCTTAGAGCCGGGCGGGTCATCAGGCTACACCTTC
NA	TRBJ1-1	NA	TRBV7-9	CASSLPGQSTEAFF	TGTGCCAGCAGCTTACCCGGGCAAAGCACTGAAGCTTTCTTT
NA	TRBJ1-1	TRBD1	TRBV15	CATSRLRQGNTEAFF	TGTGCCACCAGCAGATTGAGACAGGGGAACACTGAAGCTTTCTTT
NA	TRBJ1-3	NA	TRBV19	CASSFPGLSSGNTIYF	TGTGCCAGTAGTTTTCCGGGATTGAGCTCTGGAAACACCATATATTTT
few	TRBJ1-1	NA	TRBV10-3	CATTFADNTEAFF	TGTGCCACGACATTTGCCGATAACACTGAAGCTTTCTTT
NA	TRBJ2-7	NA	TRBV5-1	CASTTRAGSAYEQYF	TGCGCCAGCACCACCCGGGCAGGCTCAGCCTACGAGCAGTACTTC
NA	TRBJ2-2	NA	TRBV9	CASSVAPDTGELFF	TGTGCCAGCAGCGTAGCTCCGGACACCGGGGAGCTGTTTTTT
NA	TRBJ1-1	NA	TRBV6-5	CASSGRDTEAFF	TGTGCCTCTTCCGGGCGGGACACTGAAGCTTTCTTT
NA	TRBJ2-1	TRBD2	TRBV4-2	CASSQDPIAGRYNEQFF	TGTGCCAGCAGCCAAGACCCAATAGCGGGGCGATACAATGAGCAGTTCTTC
once	TRBJ1-6	NA	TRBV19	CASSISQRNSPLHF	TGTGCCAGTAGTATCTCCCAGAGGAATTCACCCCTCCACTTT
NA	TRBJ1-5	NA	TRBV6-6	CASSYSGSNQPQHF	TGTGCCAGCAGTTACTCCGGTAGCAATCAGCCCCAGCATTTT
NA	TRBJ1-2	NA	TRBV7-6	CASSLSAGPPEGYTF	TGTGCCAGCAGCTTATCGGCAGGCCCTCCGGAGGGCTACACCTTC
NA	TRBJ1-1	NA	TRBV30	CAWRGLGQGSTEAFF	TGTGCCTGGAGGGGGCTAGGTCAGGGGTCCACTGAAGCTTTCTTT
once	TRBJ1-1	TRBD1	TRBV29-1	CSATQGKQSVAFF	TGCAGCGCCACACAGGGGAAGCAGTCCGTAGCTTTCTTT
NA	TRBJ1-4	TRBD1	TRBV7-8	CASARLTGAKLFF	TGTGCCAGCGCACGACTGACAGGGGCAAAACTGTTTTTT
NA	TRBJ1-3	TRBD1	TRBV10-3	CAISLGQVSGNTIYF	TGTGCCATCAGCCTTGGACAGGTCTCTGGAAACACCATATATTTT
once	TRBJ1-2	NA	TRBV4-3	CASSHGGGFAYGYTF	TGCGCCAGCAGCCATGGAGGGGGATTCGCGTATGGCTACACCTTC
NA	TRBJ2-7	NA	TRBV7-9	CASSQLGQDGYEQYF	TGTGCCAGCAGCCAGTTGGGGCAAGATGGCTACGAGCAGTACTTC
NA	TRBJ2-5	NA	TRBV19	CASSIMETQYF	TGTGCCAGTAGTATAATGGAGACCCAGTACTTC
few	TRBJ1-4	TRBD1	TRBV6-1	CASSQGQGGEKLFF	TGTGCCAGCAGCCAAGGACAGGGAGGCGAAAAACTGTTTTTT
NA	TRBJ2-7	NA	TRBV10-2	CASSDNSYEQYF	TGCGCCAGCAGTGACAACTCCTACGAGCAGTACTTC
NA	TRBJ1-2	NA	TRBV6-5	CASSYGTKRGGYTF	TGTGCCAGCAGTTACGGGACTAAGAGGGGTGGCTACACCTTC
few	TRBJ2-7	TRBD2	TRBV4-2	CASSQAVGGGSISYEQYF	TGTGCCAGCAGCCAGGCCGTGGGCGGGGGGTCTATATCCTACGAGCAGTACTTC
NA	TRBJ2-7	NA	TRBV6-1	CASSEAPPYEQYF	TGTGCCAGCAGTGAAGCGCCTCCCTACGAGCAGTACTTC
NA	TRBJ1-6	TRBD1	TRBV6-1	CASSGLTGAYNSPLHF	TGTGCCAGCAGTGGTTTAACAGGGGCCTATAATTCACCCCTCCACTTT
NA	TRBJ1-2	NA	TRBV6-6	CASSYRVTYTF	TGTGCCAGCAGTTACCGTGTTACGTACACCTTC